Shown below are 10 T cell receptor beta chains from a single sample sequenced in a study of PD-L1 blockade in urothelial cancer. Time point indicated: pretreatment peripheral blood. Data came from immunoSEQ multiplex PCR; TCRdb stores just in-frame clones and leaves some out. This table has about 76,000 clones, 90% appearing once. The specimen was PBMCs, collected around atezolizumab (anti-PD-L1) treatment. These receptors came from a man in his sixties or seventies with urothelial cancer.

This clone was detected once. The rearrangement joins TRBV6-1 to TRBJ2-1; D gene uncertain. The CDR3 runs to 16 residues. CDR1 is MNHNS, CDR2 SASEGT, per germline. V lost 2 bases and J 0 bases, leaving 11 bases between the germline ends. Here the CDR3 reads CASSELLSSSYNEQFF. The CDR3, as DNA: TGTGCCAGCAGTGAATTGCTATCGAGCTCCTACAATGAGCAGTTCTTC.

The rearrangement links TRBV7-8 to TRBJ2-2; 14 bases line up with TRBD2. The CDR3 length is 18 residues. The germline gives CDR1 SGHVS, CDR2 FQNEAQ. V was clipped by 3 bases and J by 0 bases; unmatched bases: 3. The CDR3 nucleotides read TGTGCCAGCAGCTTGCGGACTAGCGGGAGGTCGAACACCGGGGAGCTGTTTTTT. It codes for CASSLRTSGRSNTGELFF.

The chain combines TRBV7-6 with TRBJ2-3; 12 bases fit TRBD2. Germline V CDR1 and CDR2: SGHVS, FNYEAQ. Trimming took 5 bases from V and 0 from J; bases not matched to a gene: 6. The CDR3 runs 17 residues. Here the CDR3 reads CASSPRGTSGSTDTQYF. CDR3 sequence (DNA): TGTGCCAGCAGCCCCAGGGGGACTAGCGGGAGCACAGATACGCAGTATTTT.

This clone was recorded only once. J is TRBJ1-1 and V is TRBV19; D remains ambiguous. The CDR3 is made up of 14 amino acids. The germline V and J ends were trimmed by 4 bases and 3 bases, with 12 bases remaining between them. CDR1 is LNHDA and CDR2 is SQIVND in the germline V gene (reference sequence). CDR3 DNA sequence: TGTGCCAGTAGTAGTCGGGTAGCGTACACTGAAGCTTTCTTT. Encoded protein: CASSSRVAYTEAFF.

This chain joins TRBV5-4 and TRBJ2-7; 8 bases are shared with TRBD1. The J segment lost 5 bases and the V segment lost 6 bases, leaving 16 bases of the junction unmatched. This CDR3 is built from 16 residues. Germline V CDR1 and CDR2: SGHNT, YYREEE (reference sequence). CDR3 region: CASIKDPQDRVHEQYF. The CDR3 nucleotides are TGTGCCAGCATCAAAGACCCGCAGGACAGGGTCCACGAGCAGTACTTC.

This clone was detected only once. This rearrangement joins TRBV18 to TRBJ1-3; the D gene is possibly TRBD1 (5 bases). CDR1 is KGHSH and CDR2 is LQKENI in the germline V gene. Trimming pared 3 bases from V and 0 bases from J, leaving 9 bases between. The CDR3 spans 15 residues. The CDR3 sequence: CASSPTVRSGNTIYF. The DNA for the CDR3 is TGTGCCAGCTCACCGACAGTTCGCTCTGGAAACACCATATATTTT.

The chain recombines TRBV25-1 with TRBJ1-4, with D uncertain. CDR3 length: 16 amino acids. The germline V gene has CDR1 MGHDK and CDR2 SYGVNS. V was pared by 4 bases and J by 0 bases, with 12 bases between. DNA of the CDR3: TGTGCCAGCAGTGGGGAGTTCCTTGCAACTAATGAAAAACTGTTTTTT. It translates to CASSGEFLATNEKLFF.

The V gene is TRBV19, the J gene TRBJ2-1; a weak D match, TRBD1 (6 bases). Trimming shortened V by 2 bases and J by 10 bases, and 15 bases separated the two germline ends. The V gene's germline CDR1 is LNHDA and CDR2 SQIVND (reference sequence). The CDR3 length is 14 residues. The CDR3 spells CASSIPGGQKEQFF. CDR3 coding DNA: TGTGCCAGTAGTATACCCGGCGGACAGAAGGAGCAGTTCTTC.

The DNA of the CDR3 is TGTGCCACCAGCCTCCAGACAGCCTACAATGAGCAGTTCTTC. Translation gives CATSLQTAYNEQFF. The chain employs TRBV15 and TRBJ2-1; TRBD1 is a possible D gene (5 bases). The CDR3 loop spans 14 amino acids. The V end lost 5 bases, the J end lost 2 bases, and 10 bases lay between the germline ends. Germline V gives CDR1 LNHNV, CDR2 YYDKDF (reference sequence).

This chain joins TRBV6-1 and TRBJ2-5; 7 positions agree with TRBD2. With V trimmed by 10 bases and J by 5 bases, 10 bases remained unmatched. Germline V gene lookup returns CDR1 MNHNS and CDR2 SASEGT. The CDR3 runs to 13 residues. The CDR3 DNA is TGTGCCACCGTTTGGGGGGGACGTGAGACCCAGTACTTC. It encodes CATVWGGRETQYF.